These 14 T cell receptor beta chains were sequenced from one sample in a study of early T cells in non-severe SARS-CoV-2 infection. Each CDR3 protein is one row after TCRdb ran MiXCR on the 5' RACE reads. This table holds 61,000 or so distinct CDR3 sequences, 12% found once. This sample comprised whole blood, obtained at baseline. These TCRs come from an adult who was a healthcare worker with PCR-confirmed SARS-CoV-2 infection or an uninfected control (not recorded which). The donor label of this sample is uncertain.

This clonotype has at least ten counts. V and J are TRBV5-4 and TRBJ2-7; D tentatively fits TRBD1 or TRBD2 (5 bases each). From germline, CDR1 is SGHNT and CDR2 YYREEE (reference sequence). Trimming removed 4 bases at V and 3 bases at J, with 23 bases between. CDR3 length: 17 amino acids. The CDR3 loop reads CASSRKGSLRGLYEQYV. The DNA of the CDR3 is TGTGCCAGCAGCCGTAAGGGGTCCTTGAGGGGTCTCTACGAGCAGTACGTC.

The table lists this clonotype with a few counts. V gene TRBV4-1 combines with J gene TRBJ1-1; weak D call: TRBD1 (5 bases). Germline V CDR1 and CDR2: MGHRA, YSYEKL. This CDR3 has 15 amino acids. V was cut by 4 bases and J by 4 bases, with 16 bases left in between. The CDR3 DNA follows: TGCGCCAGCAGCCTAAATGTGCAGGGCGGCACTGAAGCTTTCTTT. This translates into CASSLNVQGGTEAFF.

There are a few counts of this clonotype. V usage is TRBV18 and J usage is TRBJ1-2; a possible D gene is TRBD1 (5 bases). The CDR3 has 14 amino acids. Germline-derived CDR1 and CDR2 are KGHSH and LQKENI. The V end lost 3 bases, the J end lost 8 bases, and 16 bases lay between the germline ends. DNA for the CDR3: TGTGCCAGCTCACCCTTCCAGGGTTTAGGCGGCTACACCTTC. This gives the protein CASSPFQGLGGYTF.

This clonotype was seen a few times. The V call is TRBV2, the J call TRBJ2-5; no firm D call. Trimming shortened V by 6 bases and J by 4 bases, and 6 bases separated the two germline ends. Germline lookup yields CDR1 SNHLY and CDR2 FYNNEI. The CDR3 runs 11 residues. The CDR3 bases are TGTGCCAGCAGCAACCCAGAGACCCAGTACTTC. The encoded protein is CASSNPETQYF.

The CDR3 coding sequence is TGTGCCAGCAATCCGGGACAGGGGGGTAGCGAGCAGTACGTC. Translating gives CASNPGQGGSEQYV. This rearrangement joins TRBV28 to TRBJ2-7; 11 bases match TRBD1. Germline CDR1 reads MDHEN; CDR2 reads SYDVKM. CDR3 length: 14 residues. The trim removed 7 bases at V and 6 bases at J, leaving 8 bases unmatched.

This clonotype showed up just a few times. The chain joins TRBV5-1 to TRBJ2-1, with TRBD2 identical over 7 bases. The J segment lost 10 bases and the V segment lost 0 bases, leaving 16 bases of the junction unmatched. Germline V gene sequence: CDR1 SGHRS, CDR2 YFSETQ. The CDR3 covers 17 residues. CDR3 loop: CASSLEGRGTGFEEQFF. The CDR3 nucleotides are TGCGCCAGCAGCTTGGAGGGGCGGGGGACCGGCTTTGAGGAGCAGTTCTTC. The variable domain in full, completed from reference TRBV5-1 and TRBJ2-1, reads KAGVTQTPRYLIKTRGQQVTLSCSPISGHRSVSWYQQTPGQGLQFLFEYFSETQRNKGNFPGRFSGRQFSNSRSEMNVSTLELGDSALYLCASSLEGRGTGFEEQFFGPGTRLTVL.

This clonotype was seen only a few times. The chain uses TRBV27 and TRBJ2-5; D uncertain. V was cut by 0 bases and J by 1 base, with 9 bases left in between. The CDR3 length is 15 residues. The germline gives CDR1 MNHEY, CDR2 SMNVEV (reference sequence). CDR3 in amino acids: CASSLSRNSQETQYF. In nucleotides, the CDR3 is TGTGCCAGCAGTTTATCACGTAACAGCCAAGAGACCCAGTACTTC.

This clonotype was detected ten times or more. The chain's CDR3 is CASSFGTGGTDTQYF. The DNA for the CDR3 is TGTGCCAGCAGTTTTGGGACAGGAGGCACAGATACGCAGTATTTT. The chain links TRBV27 to TRBJ2-3, with TRBD1 matching 8 bases. The CDR3 has 15 residues. The germline V gene encodes CDR1 MNHEY and CDR2 SMNVEV (reference sequence). V shed 3 bases, J shed 1 base, and the junction held 3 bases outside the gene matches.

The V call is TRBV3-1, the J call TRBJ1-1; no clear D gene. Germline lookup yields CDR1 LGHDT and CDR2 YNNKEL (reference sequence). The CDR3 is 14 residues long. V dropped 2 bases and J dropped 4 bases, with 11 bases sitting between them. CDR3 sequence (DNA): TGTGCCAGCAGCCAACCAAGGAGGAGCACTGAAGCTTTCTTT. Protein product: CASSQPRRSTEAFF.

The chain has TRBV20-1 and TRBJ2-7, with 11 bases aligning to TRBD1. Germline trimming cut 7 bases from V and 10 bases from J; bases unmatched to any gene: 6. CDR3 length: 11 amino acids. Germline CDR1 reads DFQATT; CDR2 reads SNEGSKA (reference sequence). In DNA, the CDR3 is TGCAGTGTTGCGGGACAGGGGGATCAGTACGTC. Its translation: CSVAGQGDQYV.

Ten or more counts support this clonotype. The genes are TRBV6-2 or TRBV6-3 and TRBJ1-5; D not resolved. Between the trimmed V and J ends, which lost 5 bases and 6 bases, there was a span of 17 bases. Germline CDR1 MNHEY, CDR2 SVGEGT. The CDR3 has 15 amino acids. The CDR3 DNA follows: TGTGCCAGCAGTAAGGACTCTCAGCGGCGTCAGCCCCAGCATTTT. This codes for CASSKDSQRRQPQHF.

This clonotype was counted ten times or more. The CDR3 region has the DNA TGTGCCAGCAGCCCGACGGGGGGGTCCTCCCTAGTGGCACCCCTCCACTTT. Its translation is CASSPTGGSSLVAPLHF. The rearrangement joins TRBV7-2 to TRBJ1-6; TRBD1 is a possible D gene (5 bases). Germline lookup yields CDR1 SGHTA and CDR2 FQGNSA. V was pared by 5 bases and J by 11 bases, with 25 bases between. This CDR3 is 17 amino acids long.

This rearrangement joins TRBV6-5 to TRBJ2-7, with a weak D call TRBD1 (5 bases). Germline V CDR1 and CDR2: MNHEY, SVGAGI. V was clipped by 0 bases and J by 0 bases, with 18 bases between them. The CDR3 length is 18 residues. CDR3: CASSYSMSPQGRSYEQYV. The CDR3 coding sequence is TGTGCCAGCAGTTACTCGATGTCCCCCCAGGGCCGCTCCTACGAGCAGTACGTC.

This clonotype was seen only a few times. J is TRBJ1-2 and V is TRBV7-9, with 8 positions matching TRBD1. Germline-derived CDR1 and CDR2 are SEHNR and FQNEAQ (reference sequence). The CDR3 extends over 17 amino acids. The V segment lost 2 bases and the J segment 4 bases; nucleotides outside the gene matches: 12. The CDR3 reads CASSLFPGGQAPYGYTF. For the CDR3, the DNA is TGTGCCAGCAGCTTATTTCCCGGGGGACAGGCGCCCTATGGCTACACCTTC.